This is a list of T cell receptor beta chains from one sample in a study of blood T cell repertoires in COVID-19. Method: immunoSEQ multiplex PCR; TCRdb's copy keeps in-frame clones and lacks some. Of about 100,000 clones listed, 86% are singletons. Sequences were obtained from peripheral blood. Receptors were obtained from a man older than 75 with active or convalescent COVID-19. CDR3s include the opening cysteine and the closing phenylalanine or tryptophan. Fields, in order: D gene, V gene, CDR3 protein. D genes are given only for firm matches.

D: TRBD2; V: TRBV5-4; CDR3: CASSSTSRSTDTQYF
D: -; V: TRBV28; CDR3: CASRGPNYGYTF
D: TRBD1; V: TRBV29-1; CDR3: CSVQGQGREQYF
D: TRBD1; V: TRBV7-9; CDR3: CASSRGQGANQPQHF
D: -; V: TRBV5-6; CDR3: CASSLVVIPDGYTF
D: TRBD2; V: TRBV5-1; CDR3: CASSLDGSGYTDTQYF
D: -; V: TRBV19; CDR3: CASSSGSYNEQFF
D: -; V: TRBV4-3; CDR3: CASSQDRGLSGYTF
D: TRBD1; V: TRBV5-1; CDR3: CASSLGTGGHSPLHF
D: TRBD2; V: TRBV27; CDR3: CASSFMRLAGVDEQFF
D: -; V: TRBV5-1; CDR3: CASSLVLPETQYF
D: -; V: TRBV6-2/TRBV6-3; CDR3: CASSYGTGSGELFF
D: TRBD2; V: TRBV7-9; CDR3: CASSSSGADTQYF
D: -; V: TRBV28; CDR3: CASRPGDANTGELFF
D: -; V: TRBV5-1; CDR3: CASSVGGMTDTQYF